This T cell receptor (beta chain) was observed in a study of T cells in Graves' hyperthyroidism and ophthalmopathy. The CDR3 is made up of 14 amino acids. Trimming pared 2 bases from V and 5 bases from J, leaving 12 bases between. Germline V gene data show CDR1 as MGHDK and CDR2 as SYGVNS. PBMCs were obtained from about 9.9 ml fresh peripheral blood. This clonotype was recorded many times. TCR beta CDR3 region amplification was performed from RNA transcripts. Carried out on the TCR CDR3, a first-round RT-PCR used the HTBI primer set. From the multiplex PCR reads, TCRdb called clonotypes with MiXCR, one entry per CDR3 protein. The sample gives roughly 100,000 distinct CDR3 sequences, about 45% of which show up once; 20% to 30% is in the top ten.

The sequencing sample was made of blood. The TCR sequence derives from a man aged 35-49 years with Graves' hyperthyroidism. This sequence joins TRBV25-1 and TRBJ1-1, with D possibly matching TRBD1 (5 bases). CDR3 sequence (DNA): TGTGCCAGCAGTGAAATCCACGAGGGGACTGAAGCTTTCTTT. As protein: CASSEIHEGTEAFF. The whole variable domain, filled in from reference TRBV25-1 and TRBJ1-1, reads EADIYQTPRYLVIGTGKKITLECSQTMGHDKMYWYQQDPGMELHLIHYSYGVNSTEKGDLSSESTVSRIRTEHFPLTLESARPSHTSQYLCASSEIHEGTEAFFGQGTRLTVV.